These 10 T cell receptor beta chains were all obtained from the same sample, sequenced in a study of T-cell reconstitution after alpha-beta-depleted transplantation in children. Unique molecular identifiers were incorporated when the TCRbeta library was constructed. TCRdb used MiXCR to reprocess the PCR reads, holding one entry per CDR3 protein. The repertoire holds some 280,000 distinct CDR3 sequences, with almost 10% as singletons. The sequenced sample was PBMCs from the stem cell graft donor, obtained from the stem cell graft. The receptors originated from a human donor who donated a stem cell graft to a child with SCID.

This clonotype was seen more than once but under ten times. The chain is built from TRBV27 and TRBJ1-1, with D maybe TRBD1 (5 bases). The CDR3 has 13 amino acids. The V end lost 3 bases, the J end lost 6 bases, and 11 bases lay between the germline ends. CDR1 and CDR2 from the germline V gene are MNHEY and SMNVEV (reference sequence). CDR3 in amino acids: CASSFGGRAEAFF. DNA for the CDR3: TGTGCCAGCAGTTTTGGGGGACGGGCTGAAGCTTTCTTT.

This clonotype appeared a few times. The genes are TRBV12-3 or TRBV12-4 and TRBJ1-5, with a tentative D call TRBD1 (5 bases). The CDR3 contains 14 residues. V shed 3 bases and J shed 3 bases, with 9 bases lying between them. CDR3: CASSFGHTNQPQHF. CDR3 in DNA: TGTGCCAGCAGTTTTGGACACACCAATCAGCCCCAGCATTTT.

The rearrangement joins TRBV12-3 or TRBV12-4 to TRBJ2-2; 9 positions match TRBD2. The J segment lost 7 bases and the V segment lost 3 bases, leaving 3 bases of the junction unmatched. The CDR3 is made up of 14 amino acids. The CDR3 loop is CASSFAGGIGELFF. The DNA for the CDR3 is TGTGCCAGCAGTTTTGCGGGAGGGATCGGGGAGCTGTTTTTT.

V gene TRBV27 combines with J gene TRBJ1-2; 7 positions agree with TRBD1. Trimming took 10 bases from V and 3 from J; bases not matched to a gene: 2. The CDR3 spans 11 residues. Germline CDR1 and CDR2: MNHEY and SMNVEV (reference sequence). CDR3 coding DNA: TGTGCCACACAGGGGTACTATGGCTACACCTTC. Translation: CATQGYYGYTF.

This chain connects TRBV27 to TRBJ2-1; tentatively, D is TRBD1 (5 bases). Germline CDR1 MNHEY, CDR2 SMNVEV (reference sequence). The CDR3 runs to 12 residues. Trimming took off 1 base at V and 8 bases at J, with 6 bases between the two ends. CDR3 region: CASSLWGDEQFF. CDR3 nucleotide sequence: TGTGCCAGCAGTTTATGGGGCGATGAGCAGTTCTTC.

Ten or more counts support this clonotype. The chain has TRBV5-6 and TRBJ2-1; 16 bases are a match to TRBD2. Germline lookup yields CDR1 SGHDT and CDR2 YYEEEE. The V segment lost 4 bases and the J segment 1 base; nucleotides outside the gene matches: 5. There are 18 residues in the CDR3. As DNA, the CDR3 is TGTGCCAGCAGCCTAGGGACTAGCGGGGGGGCTTCCTACAATGAGCAGTTCTTC. Residues: CASSLGTSGGASYNEQFF.

The V call is TRBV29-1, the J call TRBJ2-5; D gene ambiguous. V was trimmed by 5 bases and J by 1 base, leaving 8 bases between them. Per the germline V gene, CDR1 is SQVTM and CDR2 is ANQGSEA. This CDR3 has 12 amino acids. In nucleotides, the CDR3 is TGCAGCGTTCGCGGCACCCAAGAGACCCAGTACTTC. As protein: CSVRGTQETQYF. The full variable domain, in which reference TRBV29-1 and TRBJ2-5 provide the parts outside the CDR3, is SAVISQKPSRDICQRGTSLTIQCQVDSQVTMMFWYRQQPGQSLTLIATANQGSEATYESGFVIDKFPISRPNLTFSTLTVSNMSPEDSSIYLCSVRGTQETQYFGPGTRLLVL.

The CDR3 reads CASSNPGQLNTEAFF. DNA of the CDR3: TGCGCCAGCAGCAACCCGGGACAGCTGAACACTGAAGCTTTCTTT. This sequence joins TRBV5-1 and TRBJ1-1; 7 bases are shared with TRBD1. Germline values: CDR1 SGHRS, CDR2 YFSETQ. This CDR3 contains 15 residues. V dropped 4 bases and J dropped 0; count of bases not matched to a gene: 6.

In this sample, this clonotype turned up many times. The rearrangement links TRBV7-9 to TRBJ1-4; 7 positions agree with TRBD1. J lost 0 bases, V lost 1 base, and 2 bases had no gene match. CDR1 and CDR2 from the germline V gene are SEHNR and FQNEAQ (reference sequence). This CDR3 has 16 amino acids. The CDR3 coding sequence is TGTGCCAGCAGCTTAGAGGGGACAGCAACTAATGAAAAACTGTTTTTT. Protein: CASSLEGTATNEKLFF.

This clonotype came up a few times. This chain links TRBV11-2 with TRBJ1-1; D unresolved. With 7 bases removed from V and 3 bases from J, the gap between germline ends came to 15 bases. Germline values: CDR1 SGHAT, CDR2 FQNNGV. This CDR3 contains 14 residues. CDR3 sequence (DNA): TGTGCCAGCACCTCCTACGCGGGTGACACTGAAGCTTTCTTT. Translating gives CASTSYAGDTEAFF.